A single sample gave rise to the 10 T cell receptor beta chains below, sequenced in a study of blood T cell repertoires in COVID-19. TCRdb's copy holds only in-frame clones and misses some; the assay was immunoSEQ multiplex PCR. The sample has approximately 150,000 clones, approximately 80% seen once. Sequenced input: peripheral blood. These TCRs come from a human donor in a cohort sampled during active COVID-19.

CDR3: CASSLRGTQYF. The CDR3 coding sequence is TGTGCCAGCAGTCTTCGGGGGACCCAGTACTTC. The chain employs TRBV6-2 or TRBV6-3 and TRBJ2-5; tentative D call: TRBD2 (5 bases). V lost 5 bases and J 7 bases, leaving 8 bases between the germline ends. CDR3 length: 11 residues. CDR1 and CDR2 from the germline V gene are MNHEY and SVGEGT.

The DNA of the CDR3 is TGCGCCAGGAATTTCAGAGGGTTTTTCGAGCAGTACTTC. This sequence encodes CARNFRGFFEQYF. The rearrangement uses TRBV5-1 and TRBJ2-7; perhaps TRBD2 as D (5 bases). The germline gives CDR1 SGHRS, CDR2 YFSETQ. V was cut by 8 bases and J by 6 bases, with 18 bases left in between. The CDR3 runs 13 residues.

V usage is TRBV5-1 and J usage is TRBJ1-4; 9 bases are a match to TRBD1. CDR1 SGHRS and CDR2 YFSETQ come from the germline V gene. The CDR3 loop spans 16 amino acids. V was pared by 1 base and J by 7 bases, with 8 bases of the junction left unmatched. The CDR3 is CASSLNRQGVGEKLFF. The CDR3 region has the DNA TGCGCCAGCAGCTTGAATCGACAGGGGGTTGGTGAAAAACTGTTTTTT.

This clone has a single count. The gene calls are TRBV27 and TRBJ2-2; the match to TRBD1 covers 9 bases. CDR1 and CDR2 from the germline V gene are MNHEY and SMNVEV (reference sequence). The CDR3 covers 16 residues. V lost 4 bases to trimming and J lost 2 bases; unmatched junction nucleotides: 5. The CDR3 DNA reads TGTGCCAGCAGTTATAGGGACAGGGTAAACACCGGGGAGCTGTTTTTT. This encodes CASSYRDRVNTGELFF.

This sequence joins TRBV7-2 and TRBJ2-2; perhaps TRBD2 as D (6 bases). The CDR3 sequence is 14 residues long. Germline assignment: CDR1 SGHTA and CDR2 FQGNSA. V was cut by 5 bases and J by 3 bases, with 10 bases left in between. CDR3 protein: CASSMGTYTGELFF. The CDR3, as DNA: TGTGCCAGCAGCATGGGGACTTACACCGGGGAGCTGTTTTTT. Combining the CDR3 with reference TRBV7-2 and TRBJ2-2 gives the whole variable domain GAGVSQSPSNKVTEKGKDVELRCDPISGHTALYWYRQSLGQGLEFLIYFQGNSAPDKSGLPSDRFSAERTGGSVSTLTIQRTQQEDSAVYLCASSMGTYTGELFFGEGSRLTVL.

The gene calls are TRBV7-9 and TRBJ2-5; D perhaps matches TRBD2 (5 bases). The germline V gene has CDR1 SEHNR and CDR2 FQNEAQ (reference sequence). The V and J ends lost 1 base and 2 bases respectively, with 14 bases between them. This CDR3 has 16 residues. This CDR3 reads CASSLVEGSGQETQYF. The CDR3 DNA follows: TGTGCCAGCAGCTTAGTCGAGGGTTCGGGACAAGAGACCCAGTACTTC.

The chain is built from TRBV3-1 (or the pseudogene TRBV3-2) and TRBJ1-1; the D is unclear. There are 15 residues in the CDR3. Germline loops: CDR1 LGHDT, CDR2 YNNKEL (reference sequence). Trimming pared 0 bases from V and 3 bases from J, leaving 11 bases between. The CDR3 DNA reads TGTGCCAGCAGCCAAGAAGGAGGGTATGACACTGAAGCTTTCTTT. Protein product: CASSQEGGYDTEAFF.

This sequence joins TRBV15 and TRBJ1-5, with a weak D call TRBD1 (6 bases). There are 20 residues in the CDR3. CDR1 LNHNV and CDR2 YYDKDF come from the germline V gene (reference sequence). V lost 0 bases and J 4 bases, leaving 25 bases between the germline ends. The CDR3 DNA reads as TGTGCCACCAGCAGAGATAAAGATCTGAATGGCTGGGACATAAATCAGCCCCAGCATTTT. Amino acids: CATSRDKDLNGWDINQPQHF. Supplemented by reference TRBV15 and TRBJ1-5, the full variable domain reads DAMVIQNPRYQVTQFGKPVTLSCSQTLNHNVMYWYQQKSSQAPKLLFHYYDKDFNNEADTPDNFQSRRPNTSFCFLDIRSPGLGDTAMYLCATSRDKDLNGWDINQPQHFGDGTRLSIL.

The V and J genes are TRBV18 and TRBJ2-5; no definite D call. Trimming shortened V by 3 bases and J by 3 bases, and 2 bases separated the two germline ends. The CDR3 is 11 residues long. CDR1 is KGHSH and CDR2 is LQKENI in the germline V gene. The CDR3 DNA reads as TGTGCCAGCTCACCCAAAGAGACCCAGTACTTC. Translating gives CASSPKETQYF.

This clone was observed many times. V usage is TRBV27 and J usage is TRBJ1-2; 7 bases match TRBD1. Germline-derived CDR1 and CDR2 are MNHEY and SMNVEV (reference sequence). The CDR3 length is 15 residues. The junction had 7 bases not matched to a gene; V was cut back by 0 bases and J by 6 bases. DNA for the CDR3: TGTGCCAGCAGTTTATCTCGGCAGGGGGGCAATGGCTACACCTTC. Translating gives CASSLSRQGGNGYTF.